These 32 T cell receptor beta chains were sequenced from one sample in a study of blood T cell repertoires in COVID-19. Sequencing was performed with immunoSEQ multiplex PCR; in TCRdb, only in-frame clones are kept and a portion is missing. Of 120,000 or so clones in the sample, about four fifths are singletons; the top ten hold more than 15%. Sequencing was carried out using peripheral blood. These receptors were obtained from a man aged 55 to 70 with active or convalescent COVID-19.

The V gene is TRBV5-6, the J gene TRBJ2-1, with D tentatively TRBD2 (6 bases). There are 16 residues in the CDR3. Germline V CDR1 and CDR2: SGHDT, YYEEEE. V dropped 0 bases and J dropped 2 bases, with 12 bases sitting between them. As DNA, the CDR3 is TGTGCCAGCAGCTTGGATGGCGGGGCTACCTACAATGAGCAGTTCTTC. Translation: CASSLDGGATYNEQFF.

The chain carries TRBV7-9 and TRBJ1-3; D not resolved. Germline V gene sequence: CDR1 SEHNR, CDR2 FQNEAQ (reference sequence). The CDR3 sequence is 14 residues long. Trimming took off 5 bases at V and 0 bases at J, with 8 bases between the two ends. CDR3 protein: CASSLSGSGNTIYF. Written as DNA, the CDR3 is TGTGCCAGCAGCCTTTCGGGCTCTGGAAACACCATATATTTT.

The chain joins TRBV6-4 to TRBJ2-3; D not certain. The germline V gene has CDR1 MRHNA and CDR2 SNTAGT. The CDR3 consists of 15 residues. The V end lost 2 bases, the J end lost 7 bases, and 16 bases lay between the germline ends. The CDR3 DNA sequence: TGTGCCAGCAGTGACCCGTTACGCTCACAGAATACGCAGTATTTT. As protein: CASSDPLRSQNTQYF.

The genes are TRBV25-1 and TRBJ1-1; D ambiguous. Germline loops: CDR1 MGHDK, CDR2 SYGVNS. The CDR3 is 11 amino acids. V lost 8 bases to trimming and J lost 4 bases, with 8 bases between them. The CDR3 loop reads CASREITEAFF. The CDR3 DNA reads as TGTGCCAGCCGAGAGATCACTGAAGCTTTCTTT.

In DNA form, the CDR3 reads TGTGCCACCGCCCTCGACAGGGATCTCTCAGAGCAGTTCTTC. This encodes CATALDRDLSEQFF. The chain employs TRBV24-1 and TRBJ2-1, with 7 nucleotides matching TRBD1. Trimming took 9 bases from V and 10 from J; bases not matched to a gene: 14. CDR1 KGHDR and CDR2 SFDVKD come from the germline V gene. The CDR3 spans 14 residues.

V usage is TRBV7-2 and J usage is TRBJ2-5; 9 positions agree with TRBD2. The CDR3 loop spans 16 amino acids. V was pared by 5 bases and J by 11 bases, with 18 bases of the junction left unmatched. The V gene's germline CDR1 is SGHTA and CDR2 FQGNSA. CDR3 DNA: TGTGCCAGCAGCGGGCGGGTTAGCGGGAGATTGGGGACTCAGTACTTC. Translated: CASSGRVSGRLGTQYF. Full variable domain (remainder filled in from reference TRBV7-2 and TRBJ2-5): GAGVSQSPSNKVTEKGKDVELRCDPISGHTALYWYRQSLGQGLEFLIYFQGNSAPDKSGLPSDRFSAERTGGSVSTLTIQRTQQEDSAVYLCASSGRVSGRLGTQYFGPGTRLLVL.

The gene calls are TRBV10-3 and TRBJ1-2, with D hard to call. In germline, CDR1 is ENHRY, CDR2 SYGVKD. The CDR3 runs to 13 residues. V was cut by 6 bases and J by 7 bases, with 15 bases left in between. For the CDR3, the DNA is TGTGCCATCAGACGGGGTGGTCCGTTTGGCTACACCTTC. Its translation is CAIRRGGPFGYTF.

This clone was detected only a few times. V gene TRBV7-2 combines with J gene TRBJ2-7; D remains unclear. Trimming removed 1 base from V and 5 bases from J, with 18 bases in between. This CDR3 has 16 residues. Looked up from germline, CDR1 is SGHTA and CDR2 is FQGNSA. The CDR3 reads CASSLVVHPSGNEQYF. The CDR3 DNA sequence: TGTGCCAGCAGCTTAGTGGTTCATCCCTCAGGAAACGAGCAGTACTTC.

This clone showed up just once. This chain connects TRBV7-3 to TRBJ2-3, with no clear D. V lost 3 bases and J lost 2, with 6 bases in between. Germline CDR1 reads SGHTA; CDR2 reads FQGTGA. This CDR3 has 13 residues. CDR3 sequence: CASSFQDTDTQYF. The DNA for the CDR3 is TGTGCCAGCAGCTTCCAGGACACAGATACGCAGTATTTT.

V gene TRBV28 combines with J gene TRBJ1-1; possibly TRBD1 for D (6 bases). V gave up 5 bases and J gave up 3 bases, with 16 bases separating them. The germline V gene has CDR1 MDHEN and CDR2 SYDVKM. The CDR3 runs to 15 residues. Here the CDR3 DNA reads TGTGCCAGCAGTATACCTGACAGGCCGCACACTGAAGCTTTCTTT. Amino acids: CASSIPDRPHTEAFF.

This clone is judged large (0.1 to 1%). The rearrangement uses TRBV6-4 and TRBJ2-3, with 9 bases matching TRBD2. The CDR3 runs 15 residues. CDR1 MRHNA and CDR2 SNTAGT come from the germline V gene. The V segment lost 2 bases and the J segment 2 bases; nucleotides outside the gene matches: 2. CDR3 protein: CASSDGTSLTDTQYF. CDR3 nucleotides: TGTGCCAGCAGTGACGGGACTAGCCTCACAGATACGCAGTATTTT.

This sequence joins TRBV5-4 and TRBJ2-2; TRBD2 matches 7 bases. Germline V gene lookup returns CDR1 SGHNT and CDR2 YYREEE (reference sequence). V shed 4 bases and J 5 bases; nucleotides not matched to a gene: 8. The CDR3 length is 15 residues. For the CDR3, the DNA is TGTGCCAGCAGCAGTACTAGCGCAAGGACCGGGGAGCTGTTTTTT. Translation: CASSSTSARTGELFF. Variable domain in full (rest from reference TRBV5-4 and TRBJ2-2): ETGVTQSPTHLIKTRGQQVTLRCSSQSGHNTVSWYQQALGQGPQFIFQYYREEENGRGNFPPRFSGLQFPNYSSELNVNALELDDSALYLCASSSTSARTGELFFGEGSRLTVL.

The J gene is TRBJ1-1, the V gene TRBV29-1; no definite D call. V was cut by 4 bases and J by 4 bases, with 4 bases left in between. CDR1 SQVTM and CDR2 ANQGSEA come from the germline V gene. The length of the CDR3 is 10 residues. The CDR3 is CSVVRTEAFF. In nucleotides, the CDR3 is TGCAGCGTTGTTCGCACTGAAGCTTTCTTT.

This clone has only a few counts. J is TRBJ2-7 and V is TRBV5-4, with D perhaps TRBD2 (6 bases). Deletions cut 2 bases from V and 0 bases from J, with 12 bases between. CDR1 is SGHNT, CDR2 YYREEE, per germline (reference sequence). This CDR3 contains 15 residues. This chain's CDR3 is CASSLGTSSSYEQYF. Written as DNA, the CDR3 is TGTGCCAGCAGCTTAGGGACTTCGAGCTCCTACGAGCAGTACTTC.

For the CDR3, the DNA is TGTGCCAGCAGTGCCAGGGATCTGGGGACCCAGTACTTC. It encodes CASSARDLGTQYF. The rearrangement uses TRBV25-1 and TRBJ2-5, with D maybe TRBD1 (5 bases). This CDR3 region has 13 residues. The germline V and J ends were trimmed by 4 bases and 7 bases, with 13 bases remaining between them. Germline assignment: CDR1 MGHDK and CDR2 SYGVNS.

The chain uses TRBV29-1 and TRBJ2-2; 7 nucleotides match TRBD2. V shed 1 base and J 8 bases; nucleotides not matched to a gene: 4. CDR3 length: 13 amino acids. CDR1 SQVTM and CDR2 ANQGSEA come from the germline V gene. The CDR3 loop reads CSVEGTRVGELFF. The CDR3 DNA follows: TGCAGCGTTGAAGGGACTAGAGTAGGGGAGCTGTTTTTT.

This sequence joins TRBV9 and TRBJ2-7, with a tentative D call TRBD1 (5 bases). Germline V gene sequence: CDR1 SGDLS, CDR2 YYNGEE. Between the trimmed V and J ends, which lost 0 bases and 3 bases, there was a span of 13 bases. The CDR3 spans 15 residues. The chain's CDR3 is CASSVDPDRDYEQYF. The CDR3 nucleotides read TGTGCCAGCAGCGTAGACCCCGACAGAGACTACGAGCAGTACTTC. Together with reference TRBV9 and TRBJ2-7, the CDR3 gives the full variable domain: DSGVTQTPKHLITATGQRVTLRCSPRSGDLSVYWYQQSLDQGLQFLIQYYNGEERAKGNILERFSAQQFPDLHSELNLSSLELGDSALYFCASSVDPDRDYEQYFGPGTRLTVT.

The rearrangement links TRBV5-4 to TRBJ2-7; 11 bases map to TRBD2. After removal of 0 bases from V and 3 bases from J, the junction contained 2 bases not matched to a gene. The length of the CDR3 is 15 residues. Germline assignment: CDR1 SGHNT and CDR2 YYREEE (reference sequence). The CDR3 sequence: CASSLAGTSGYEQYF. The CDR3 DNA reads TGTGCCAGCAGCTTGGCAGGGACTAGCGGCTACGAGCAGTACTTC.

V usage is TRBV19 and J usage is TRBJ2-2; TRBD2 aligns across 8 bases. The CDR3 is 14 amino acids. The germline CDR1 and CDR2 sequences are LNHDA and SQIVND (reference sequence). J lost 3 bases, V lost 10 bases, and 7 bases had no gene match. The CDR3 DNA is TGTGCCACAAATAGCGGGACCTACACCGGGGAGCTGTTTTTT. This sequence encodes CATNSGTYTGELFF. Together with reference TRBV19 and TRBJ2-2, the CDR3 gives the full variable domain: DGGITQSPKYLFRKEGQNVTLSCEQNLNHDAMYWYRQDPGQGLRLIYYSQIVNDFQKGDIAEGYSVSREKKESFPLTVTSAQKNPTAFYLCATNSGTYTGELFFGEGSRLTVL.

The chain combines TRBV2 with TRBJ2-4; TRBD1 might be the D (6 bases). The germline CDR1 and CDR2 sequences are SNHLY and FYNNEI. The CDR3 runs to 14 residues. V was cut by 7 bases and J by 3 bases, with 13 bases left in between. CDR3 residues: CASTGDGGKNIQYF. Here the CDR3 DNA reads TGTGCCAGCACAGGGGATGGTGGCAAAAACATTCAGTACTTC.

The CDR3 loop is CASSFLAEGLRVSYEQYF. The CDR3 nucleotides read TGTGCCAGCAGCTTCCTAGCGGAAGGCCTAAGGGTATCCTACGAGCAGTACTTC. The chain is built from TRBV7-2 and TRBJ2-7; 7 bases line up with TRBD2. The germline gives CDR1 SGHTA, CDR2 FQGNSA. This CDR3 region has 18 residues. Trimming cost V 3 bases and J 1 base; bases outside gene matches: 15.

This sequence joins TRBV6-2 or TRBV6-3 and TRBJ2-1; the match to TRBD2 covers 12 bases. This CDR3 contains 17 residues. The V gene's germline CDR1 is MNHEY and CDR2 SVGEGT. V shed 2 bases and J 7 bases; nucleotides not matched to a gene: 9. The CDR3 DNA reads TGTGCCAGCAGTTACCTAACCGGGACTAGCGGGCTAAATGAGCAGTTCTTC. This codes for CASSYLTGTSGLNEQFF.

The chain is built from TRBV6-5 and TRBJ1-1, with D possibly being TRBD1 (5 bases). CDR3 length equals 12 residues. Trimming shortened V by 5 bases and J by 8 bases, and 12 bases separated the two germline ends. Germline assignment: CDR1 MNHEY and CDR2 SVGAGI. This CDR3 reads CASSPGGSEAFF. Written as DNA, the CDR3 is TGTGCCAGCAGTCCCGGGGGATCCGAAGCTTTCTTT.

CDR3 amino acids: CASSPRDQPQHF. The CDR3 DNA is TGTGCCAGCAGCCCCAGGGATCAGCCCCAGCATTTT. The J gene is TRBJ1-5, the V gene TRBV7-2; D is perhaps TRBD1 (5 bases). Germline V gives CDR1 SGHTA, CDR2 FQGNSA. The germline V and J ends were trimmed by 5 bases and 5 bases, with 7 bases remaining between them. This CDR3 spans 12 amino acids.

The V and J genes are TRBV5-4 and TRBJ1-6, with D perhaps TRBD1 (5 bases). Trimming removed 3 bases at V and 5 bases at J, with 9 bases between. The CDR3 covers 14 residues. CDR1 and CDR2 (germline): SGHNT, YYREEE (reference sequence). CDR3 loop: CASSWRGDNSPLHF. CDR3 DNA: TGTGCCAGCAGCTGGAGGGGTGATAATTCACCCCTCCACTTT.

The V gene is TRBV7-3, the J gene TRBJ2-1; TRBD1 aligns across 8 bases. Germline CDR1 is SGHTA and CDR2 is FQGTGA. The CDR3 is 17 amino acids. J was trimmed by 0 bases and V by 5 bases; bases with no gene match: 9. The CDR3 here is CASSHPGGAGSYNEQFF. DNA of the CDR3: TGTGCCAGCAGCCACCCAGGGGGCGCAGGCTCCTACAATGAGCAGTTCTTC.

This clone was counted a single time. The chain carries TRBV5-4 and TRBJ2-1, with D possibly being TRBD1 (6 bases). CDR1 is SGHNT and CDR2 is YYREEE in the germline V gene (reference sequence). Deletions cut 2 bases from V and 0 bases from J, with 12 bases between. The CDR3 is 16 amino acids. The CDR3 region has the DNA TGTGCCAGCAGCTTATACCAGGGGTCCTCCTACAATGAGCAGTTCTTC. Translating gives CASSLYQGSSYNEQFF.

J is TRBJ2-2 and V is TRBV4-3; D call uncertain. This CDR3 is built from 13 residues. In germline, CDR1 is LGHNA, CDR2 YSLEER. V lost 1 base and J 6 bases, leaving 6 bases between the germline ends. CDR3 coding DNA: TGCGCCAGCAGCCAAGTTGGAGCCGGGGAGCTGTTTTTT. Protein product: CASSQVGAGELFF.

This sequence joins TRBV18 and TRBJ2-5, with D perhaps TRBD2 (6 bases). CDR1 and CDR2 (germline): KGHSH, LQKENI. V was cut by 6 bases and J by 5 bases, with 16 bases left in between. The CDR3 spans 14 residues. CDR3 amino acids: CASSPTQGGETQYF. The CDR3 DNA sequence: TGTGCCAGCTCCCCAACTCAGGGAGGCGAGACCCAGTACTTC.

The rearrangement uses TRBV6-2 or TRBV6-3 and TRBJ1-2; 9 bases match TRBD1. Germline CDR1 MNHEY, CDR2 SVGEGT. This CDR3 region has 14 residues. The V gene end was trimmed by 6 bases and the J gene end by 7 bases; junction bases not matched to a gene: 9. The CDR3, as DNA: TGTGCCAGCAGCTCCCCGACAGGGGGTTTTGGCTACACCTTC. It yields the protein CASSSPTGGFGYTF.

This clone was counted ten times or more. The V call is TRBV29-1, the J call TRBJ1-2, with D unresolved. The CDR3 totals 14 residues. Trimming took 1 base from V and 8 from J, leaving 17 bases between them. Germline V lookup: CDR1 SQVTM, CDR2 ANQGSEA. The CDR3 nucleotides are TGCAGCGTTGAAGTCCTGACTCTAGGAGGGGGCTACACCTTC. This gives the protein CSVEVLTLGGGYTF.

The chain uses TRBV7-9 and TRBJ2-3; 9 nucleotides line up with TRBD1. With V trimmed by 4 bases and J by 2 bases, 4 bases remained unmatched. The germline V gene has CDR1 SEHNR and CDR2 FQNEAQ (reference sequence). This CDR3 spans 15 amino acids. The CDR3 DNA is TGTGCCAGCAGCTCAATACAGGGGGCCACAGATACGCAGTATTTT. The encoded protein is CASSSIQGATDTQYF.